The present entry profiles one T cell receptor beta chain with its context. This table comes from immunoSEQ multiplex PCR, and its TCRdb copy is limited to in-frame clones, with some not included. The table includes roughly 2.1 million clones, 85% to 95% detected once. Terminally differentiated effector memory CD45RA+ cells were excluded from the naive CD8 cells, which were CD45RO-negative and positively selected for CCR7. The entry originates in a study of shared clonotypes between healthy human individuals. Losses at the gene ends were 5 bases for V and 6 bases for J; bases not matched to a gene: 6. This CDR3 spans 13 amino acids. CDR1 is SGHAT and CDR2 is FQNNGV in the germline V gene.

Sequencing was performed on naive CD8+ T cells from PBMCs. V and J are TRBV11-2 and TRBJ2-7; the match to TRBD1 covers 8 bases. The TCR sequence derives from a man younger than 35 in good health. Some clones in this sample may be carry-over from other donors' samples. CDR3 region: CASSPWDRTEQYF. Written as DNA, the CDR3 is TGTGCCAGCAGCCCCTGGGACAGGACCGAGCAGTACTTC.